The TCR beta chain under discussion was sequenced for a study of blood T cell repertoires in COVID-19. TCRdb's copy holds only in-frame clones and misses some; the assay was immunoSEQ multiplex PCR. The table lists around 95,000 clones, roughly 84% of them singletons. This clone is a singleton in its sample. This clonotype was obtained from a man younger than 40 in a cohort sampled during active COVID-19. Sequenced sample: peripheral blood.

The chain's CDR3 is CASSIVGANTEAFF. The CDR3 DNA follows: TGTGCCAGTAGTATAGTGGGGGCAAACACTGAAGCTTTCTTT. This chain uses TRBV19 with TRBJ1-1; D is possibly TRBD1 (6 bases). Trimming stripped 1 base from V and 2 bases from J, with 8 bases between. Germline values: CDR1 LNHDA, CDR2 SQIVND (reference sequence). This CDR3 spans 14 amino acids.